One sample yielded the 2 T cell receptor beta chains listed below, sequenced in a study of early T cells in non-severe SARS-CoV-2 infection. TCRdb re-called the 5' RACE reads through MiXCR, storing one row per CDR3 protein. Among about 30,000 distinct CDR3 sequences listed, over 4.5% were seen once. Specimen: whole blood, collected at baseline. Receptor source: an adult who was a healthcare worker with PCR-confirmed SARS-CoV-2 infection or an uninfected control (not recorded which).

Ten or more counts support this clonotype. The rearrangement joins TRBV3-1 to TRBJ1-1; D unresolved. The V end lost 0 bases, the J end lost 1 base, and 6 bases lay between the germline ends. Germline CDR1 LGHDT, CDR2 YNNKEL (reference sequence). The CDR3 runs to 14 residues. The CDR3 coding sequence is TGTGCCAGCAGCCAAGATCGGCGGAACACTGAAGCTTTCTTT. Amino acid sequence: CASSQDRRNTEAFF.

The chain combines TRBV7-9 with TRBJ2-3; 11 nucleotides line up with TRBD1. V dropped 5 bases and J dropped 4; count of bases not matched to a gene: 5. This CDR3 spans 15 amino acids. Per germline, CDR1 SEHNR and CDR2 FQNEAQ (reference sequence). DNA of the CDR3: TGTGCCAGCAGCCCGGGACAGGGGGTGGCAGATACGCAGTATTTT. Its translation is CASSPGQGVADTQYF.